Detailed here is one TCR beta chain. Antigen unknown. For the second PCR, which ran for about 6 to 11 cycles, a sample-barcoded 5' primer and a J-beta primer mix were used. Each single sample gave us at least 2.5 million CDR3-containing paired-end reads. TCRdb re-derived calls from the 5' RACE reads in MiXCR, one entry per CDR3 protein. The data contain 1.8 million or so distinct CDR3 sequences, roughly two fifths of them singletons. This record belongs to a study of blood T cells in healthy people across ages. About the research overall: About one barcoded beta molecule per two T cells came from capture by template switching.

Overall study results and limits: Diversity was higher, and naive CD4+ cells more numerous, in long-lived donors than in aged donors. It was held that the diversity estimates obtained from one million T cells were underestimates.

The germline CDR1 and CDR2 sequences are DFQATT and SNEGSKA (reference sequence). V was cut by 3 bases and J by 1 base, with 16 bases left in between. The CDR3 consists of 15 residues. This receptor was identified in a human donor in good health. This chain connects TRBV20-1 to TRBJ2-7; D remains unclear. The material sequenced was blood. This chain's CDR3 is CSASPPSGPSYEQYF. CDR3 nucleotides: TGCAGTGCTAGCCCCCCCTCCGGGCCTTCCTACGAGCAGTACTTC.